This TCR beta chain was identified in a study of T-cell reconstitution after alpha-beta-depleted transplantation in children. As it was prepared, the TCRbeta library received unique molecular identifiers. TCRdb redid the calling of the PCR reads with MiXCR, one entry per CDR3 protein. This table holds about 610,000 distinct CDR3 sequences, roughly a tenth found once. This clonotype came up a few times. V was trimmed by 1 base and J by 2 bases, leaving 12 bases between them. Germline CDR1 reads DFQATT; CDR2 reads SNEGSKA (reference sequence). This CDR3 is 15 amino acids long. This sequence was found in a human donor who donated a stem cell graft to a child with acute myeloid leukemia. Specimen: PBMCs from the stem cell graft donor, collected from the stem cell graft. This sequence joins TRBV20-1 and TRBJ1-5, with D perhaps TRBD1 (5 bases). Here the CDR3 reads CSARGGGAGNQPQHF. In nucleotides, the CDR3 is TGCAGTGCTAGAGGGGGAGGGGCGGGCAATCAGCCCCAGCATTTT.